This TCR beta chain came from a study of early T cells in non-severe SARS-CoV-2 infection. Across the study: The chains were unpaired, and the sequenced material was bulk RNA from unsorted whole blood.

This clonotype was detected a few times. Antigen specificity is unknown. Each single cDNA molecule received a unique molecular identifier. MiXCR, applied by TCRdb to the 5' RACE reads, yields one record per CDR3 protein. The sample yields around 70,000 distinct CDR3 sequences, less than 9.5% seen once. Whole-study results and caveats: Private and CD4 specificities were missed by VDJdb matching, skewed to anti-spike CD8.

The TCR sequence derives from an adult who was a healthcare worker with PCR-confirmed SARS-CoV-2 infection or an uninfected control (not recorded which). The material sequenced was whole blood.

The CDR3 spells CSVEGVGFNYGYTF. The CDR3 bases are TGCAGCGTTGAAGGGGTGGGTTTTAACTATGGCTACACCTTC. The rearrangement joins TRBV29-1 to TRBJ1-2; D call uncertain. With 1 base removed from V and 1 base from J, the gap between germline ends came to 10 bases. There are 14 residues in the CDR3. Germline V gene data show CDR1 as SQVTM and CDR2 as ANQGSEA.